This T cell receptor beta chain emerged from a study of blood T cell repertoires in COVID-19 (dated by TCRdb to about 2020). Context from the whole study: The collaborator samples originated in the United States, Italy and Spain and spanned the acute and convalescent phases of COVID-19. Samples came from the ongoing ImmuneRACE study (first 160 participants) plus 1,254 subjects from 6 global collaborators. The prospective study material was composed of cDNA or gDNA derived from T cells, B-cell-depleted T cells, or PBMCs. Where HLA class I and class II types were available, the types were taken from metadata supplied by the sample provider, not from assay-based typing. The sample metadata nearly always contained a de-identified subject ID, COVID-19 status, age in years and sex. Deeply sampled blood TCRbeta repertoires from subjects exposed to, actively infected with, or recovered from COVID-19 were included in the dataset. The repertoires were released in a freely available public database meant as a resource for research on the immune response to SARS-CoV-2. What the work shows at the level of the full study, not this receptor alone: How much clinical and demographic metadata was included differed by source and by participant, and the metadata was provided uncurated.

Participants in the prospective study were aged about 18 to 95 years, lived in about two dozen United States geographic areas, and enrolled through a virtual design. In the prospective study, participants were assigned to cohorts based on the clinical history participants reported in a screening survey and a study questionnaire. Exposed participants had been in contact with someone with a PCR-confirmed or clinician-diagnosed COVID-19 case within 2 weeks of study entry. Each participant in the prospective study had whole blood, serum and a nasopharyngeal or oropharyngeal swab collected by mobile phlebotomists. Prospective study participants could optionally give additional blood draws and questionnaires over an approximately two-month period. Blood samples from the prospective study were shipped frozen or at room temperature prior to DNA extraction. Regarding this clone: Its antigen is unknown. No base qualities exist here, and no much larger clone lies one base off it.

TCRbeta CDR3 regions were amplified from genomic DNA using the immunoSEQ Assay, a bias-controlled multiplex PCR. The original pipeline was this. Nucleated cell counts per sample were estimated from amplification of reference gene primers within the assay. To quantify the absolute abundance of each unique TCRbeta CDR3 rearrangement, sequence reads were collapsed and filtered. For each sample, productive Simpson clonality was calculated as the square root of Simpson's diversity index across productive rearrangements. Here the immuneACCESS table is served through TCRdb, limited to in-frame sequences with V and J called. Missing clones are a known gap in these copies; in checked studies unresolved V genes cover under half, and the rest lacks a known reason. V and J calls and clone size are given by that table; D and trimming were obtained from the DNA. This sample gives some 290,000 clones in total; approximately 91% of them show up just once. The ten largest clones take up approximately 4.1% of the sample.

Via the germline V gene, CDR1 is SGHVS and CDR2 FQNEAQ. The CDR3 runs 16 residues from the cysteine to the phenylalanine. Left in the record is the CDR3 DNA by itself, 48 bases read in frame from the first base. V loses 5 bases at its end and J loses 7 bases; junction bases beyond the gene matches: 9. What was sequenced was PBMCs or T cells enriched from blood (not recorded which). The receptor was isolated from a woman younger than 45 who had been exposed to COVID-19. Rearrangement joined TRBV7-8 to TRBJ2-1, and 12 junction bases match TRBD2. CDR3 loop: CASSRKLAGGGNEQFF. The nucleotide sequence reads TGTGCCAGCAGCCGTAAACTAGCGGGGGGTGGGAATGAGCAGTTCTTC.